This T cell receptor (beta chain) was observed in a study of T cell responses to AZD1222 COVID-19 vaccine. Overall study findings and caveats: There were mostly white British donors and more females than males, and clonal diversity was possibly underestimated. Only five to seven AZD1222 recipients were seropositive at baseline. With two AZD1222 doses given, Spike-specific TCR breadth and depth both rose. Nearly half of unique spike-specific TCRs reportedly avoided B.1.351 and B.1.1.7 mutated regions.

TCRdb's copy holds only in-frame clones and misses some; the assay was immunoSEQ multiplex PCR. The sample contains some 130,000 clones, about nine tenths of which appear only once. CDR1 and CDR2 (germline): SGHTA, FQGNSA. The V end lost 3 bases, the J end lost 1 base, and 15 bases lay between the germline ends. The CDR3 has 17 residues. A remark on this clone: What it binds is unknown.

The source of this sequence is an adult in good health. The chain has TRBV7-2 and TRBJ2-2, with D possibly being TRBD1 or TRBD2 (5 bases each). Sequenced here: peripheral blood, sampled on day 0 of AZD1222 vaccination. DNA of the CDR3: TGTGCCAGCAGCTTGCCCCCAGGGACCAAGAACACCGGGGAGCTGTTTTTT. Its translation: CASSLPPGTKNTGELFF.